This entry lists 24 T cell receptor beta chains sequenced from one sample in a study of blood T cell repertoires in COVID-19. Libraries were prepared by immunoSEQ multiplex PCR; TCRdb keeps only in-frame clonotypes and omits some of them. The table lists around 190,000 clones, around 90% of them singletons. The sequenced material came from PBMCs or T cells enriched from blood (not recorded which). All receptors derive from a woman younger than 35 who had recovered from COVID-19.

This rearrangement joins TRBV28 to TRBJ2-7; D not certain. The length of the CDR3 is 15 residues. V gave up 7 bases and J gave up 1 base, with 17 bases separating them. CDR1 and CDR2 from the germline V gene are MDHEN and SYDVKM. Here the CDR3 reads CASNSLRRSSYEQYF. For the CDR3, the DNA is TGTGCCAGCAACTCCCTCCGCCGGAGTTCCTACGAGCAGTACTTC.

With respect to this clone: One junction end does not reproduce the germline sequence, and a read error may be involved. The chain combines TRBV5-5 with TRBJ2-1; D is possibly TRBD2 (6 bases). The CDR3 totals 12 residues. Germline V gene lookup returns CDR1 SGHKS and CDR2 YYEKEE (reference sequence). CDR3 bases: TGTGCCAGCAGCCCAGCTAGCGCCCTCCCCCTCTTC. It encodes CASSPASALPLF.

V is TRBV7-6 and J is TRBJ1-1; 8 bases are a match to TRBD1. The CDR3 runs 13 residues. V lost 3 bases and J lost 8; bases outside the gene matches: 5. Germline CDR1 SGHVS, CDR2 FNYEAQ. The CDR3 DNA reads as TGTGCCAGCAGCTTCTCGTGGACAGGGGAAGCTTTCTTT. This sequence encodes CASSFSWTGEAFF. Combining the CDR3 with reference TRBV7-6 and TRBJ1-1 gives the whole variable domain GAGVSQSPRYKVTKRGQDVALRCDPISGHVSLYWYRQALGQGPEFLTYFNYEAQQDKSGLPNDRFSAERPEGSISTLTIQRTEQRDSAMYRCASSFSWTGEAFFGQGTRLTVV.

In its sample, this clone was seen many times. The chain combines TRBV13 with TRBJ1-4; D may be TRBD1 (5 bases). CDR1 and CDR2 (germline): PRHDT, FYEKMQ (reference sequence). Trimming pared 8 bases from V and 5 bases from J, leaving 18 bases between. The CDR3 contains 15 residues. CDR3 DNA: TGTGCCAGCGCCGAAACGCAGGGAAAGAATGAAAAACTGTTTTTT. This sequence encodes CASAETQGKNEKLFF.

The chain is built from TRBV19 and TRBJ1-2; D is unresolved. The CDR3 length is 15 residues. Per germline, CDR1 LNHDA and CDR2 SQIVND (reference sequence). V shed 1 base and J shed 2 bases, with 11 bases lying between them. The CDR3 sequence is CASSIGQAPNYGYTF. In DNA, the CDR3 is TGTGCCAGTAGTATAGGGCAGGCACCAAACTATGGCTACACCTTC.

The gene calls are TRBV7-8 and TRBJ1-4, with 8 bases matching TRBD1. Trimming removed 5 bases from V and 2 bases from J; junction bases left unmatched: 4. The germline CDR1 and CDR2 sequences are SGHVS and FQNEAQ. The CDR3 has 15 residues. The CDR3 DNA reads TGTGCCAGCAGCCGCAACAGGGGGACTAATGAAAAACTGTTTTTT. The encoded protein is CASSRNRGTNEKLFF.

The V and J genes are TRBV4-2 and TRBJ2-7; no firm D call. The CDR3 runs 13 residues. Trimming cost V 1 base and J 3 bases, with 7 bases left between them. Per the germline V gene, CDR1 is LGHNA and CDR2 is YNFKEQ. CDR3 bases: TGTGCCAGCAGCCAAGGCGGTGGCTACGAGCAGTACTTC. Its translation: CASSQGGGYEQYF.

V and J are TRBV5-6 and TRBJ1-1, with a possible D match to TRBD1 (5 bases). V was trimmed by 1 base and J by 4 bases, leaving 14 bases between them. Germline values: CDR1 SGHDT, CDR2 YYEEEE. The CDR3 runs 15 residues. The CDR3 nucleotides read TGTGCCAGCAGCTTGTCCCCAGCCGGGGGCACTGAAGCTTTCTTT. Residues: CASSLSPAGGTEAFF.

This clone has more than one count but fewer than ten. The V and J genes are TRBV4-1 and TRBJ1-1; 8 positions match TRBD1. Germline trimming cut 3 bases from V and 2 bases from J; bases unmatched to any gene: 11. The CDR3 is 17 amino acids. From germline, CDR1 is MGHRA and CDR2 YSYEKL. The CDR3 DNA sequence: TGCGCCAGCAGCCAGCCGACATCTGGACAGGGTAACACTGAAGCTTTCTTT. As protein: CASSQPTSGQGNTEAFF.

The chain recombines TRBV27 with TRBJ2-7; perhaps TRBD1 as D (6 bases). The germline V gene encodes CDR1 MNHEY and CDR2 SMNVEV (reference sequence). Trimming shortened V by 0 bases and J by 10 bases, and 16 bases separated the two germline ends. The CDR3 length is 14 residues. Here the CDR3 reads CASSLSRGGNTQYF. CDR3 sequence (DNA): TGTGCCAGCAGTTTATCGCGAGGGGGAAACACACAGTACTTC.

The J gene is TRBJ2-1, the V gene TRBV5-6; 13 bases align to TRBD2. CDR3 length: 16 residues. Germline V gene lookup returns CDR1 SGHDT and CDR2 YYEEEE. Losses at the gene ends were 2 bases for V and 8 bases for J; bases not matched to a gene: 7. CDR3 DNA sequence: TGTGCCAGCAGCTTTACTAGCGGGGGGGCGTCGGATGAGCAGTTCTTC. Translation: CASSFTSGGASDEQFF.

V and J are TRBV5-6 and TRBJ1-6, with TRBD1 matching over 7 bases. V dropped 2 bases and J dropped 8; count of bases not matched to a gene: 7. The CDR3 covers 15 residues. CDR1 is SGHDT and CDR2 is YYEEEE in the germline V gene. CDR3 amino acids: CASSFPDREDSPLHF. The DNA of the CDR3 is TGTGCCAGCAGCTTTCCTGACAGGGAAGATTCACCCCTCCACTTT. Using reference TRBV5-6 and TRBJ1-6 for the parts outside the CDR3, the full variable domain is DAGVTQSPTHLIKTRGQQVTLRCSPKSGHDTVSWYQQALGQGPQFIFQYYEEEERQRGNFPDRFSGHQFPNYSSELNVNALLLGDSALYLCASSFPDREDSPLHFGNGTRLTVT.

Remarks on this clone: The junction and the germline gene differ at one end; a read error may be behind it. This CDR3 reads CASSIAGVQETQYF. In DNA form, the CDR3 reads TGTGCCAGCAGCATAGCGGGAGTTCAAGAGACCCAGTACTTC. The chain links TRBV7-2 to TRBJ2-5; 9 bases map to TRBD2. CDR1 and CDR2 (germline): SGHTA, FQGNSA. CDR3 size: 14 residues.

CDR3 protein: CSVKGTSGYTF. CDR3 bases: TGCAGCGTAAAAGGGACATCTGGCTACACCTTC. V usage is TRBV29-1 and J usage is TRBJ1-2; maybe TRBD1 (6 bases). CDR3 length: 11 amino acids. Per the germline V gene, CDR1 is SQVTM and CDR2 is ANQGSEA. The ends were cut back, 6 bases at V and 7 bases at J, with 12 bases in the middle. The variable domain in full, with the rest retrieved from reference TRBV29-1 and TRBJ1-2, is SAVISQKPSRDICQRGTSLTIQCQVDSQVTMMFWYRQQPGQSLTLIATANQGSEATYESGFVIDKFPISRPNLTFSTLTVSNMSPEDSSIYLCSVKGTSGYTFGSGTRLTVV.

V gene TRBV6-5 combines with J gene TRBJ2-3, with D possibly being TRBD1 (6 bases). This CDR3 region has 14 residues. Germline V gene lookup returns CDR1 MNHEY and CDR2 SVGAGI. Deletions cut 5 bases from V and 2 bases from J, with 11 bases between. CDR3 DNA: TGTGCCAGCAGTCTCAGGGGAACCACAGATACGCAGTATTTT. Its protein product is CASSLRGTTDTQYF.

The gene calls are TRBV6-4 and TRBJ2-3, with 7 bases aligning to TRBD1. Germline CDR1 MRHNA, CDR2 SNTAGT. This CDR3 spans 18 amino acids. V gave up 3 bases and J gave up 1 base; unmatched junction bases: 13. The CDR3 is CASSENYMTGPGTDTQYF. The CDR3 nucleotides read TGTGCCAGCAGTGAGAACTACATGACAGGGCCGGGCACAGATACGCAGTATTTT.

The chain couples TRBV29-1 to TRBJ1-1; TRBD1 matches 7 bases. The V gene's germline CDR1 is SQVTM and CDR2 ANQGSEA. This CDR3 has 15 amino acids. V lost 5 bases and J lost 5; bases outside the gene matches: 14. CDR3 nucleotides: TGCAGCGTTATTGGGGCAGGGGGACCAATGACTGAAGCTTTCTTT. Its translation: CSVIGAGGPMTEAFF.

The chain joins TRBV24-1 to TRBJ1-1; D may be TRBD1 (6 bases). Trimming pared 8 bases from V and 7 bases from J, leaving 16 bases between. This CDR3 is 13 amino acids long. CDR1 and CDR2 (germline): KGHDR, SFDVKD. CDR3 coding DNA: TGTGCCACCACACGAGGGGGTGGCGGTGAAGCTTTCTTT. As protein: CATTRGGGGEAFF.

The V and J genes are TRBV28 and TRBJ2-1, with 10 bases fitting TRBD2. The CDR3 is 18 residues long. V was pared by 6 bases and J by 4 bases, with 15 bases of the junction left unmatched. Germline V gives CDR1 MDHEN, CDR2 SYDVKM. The CDR3 sequence is CASSPPRPLAGGYNEQFF. The CDR3 bases are TGTGCCAGCAGCCCACCCCGGCCTTTAGCGGGGGGTTACAATGAGCAGTTCTTC.

V gene TRBV6-5 combines with J gene TRBJ1-6, with a tentative D call TRBD1 (6 bases). CDR3 length: 14 amino acids. The V end lost 8 bases, the J end lost 9 bases, and 17 bases lay between the germline ends. The V gene's germline CDR1 is MNHEY and CDR2 SVGAGI. CDR3 DNA sequence: TGTGCCAGCCACGGGTTGGGGGCTCGTTCACCCCTCCACTTT. Protein sequence: CASHGLGARSPLHF.

As to this clone: One junction end does not reproduce the germline sequence, and a read error may be involved. This chain links TRBV7-7 with TRBJ2-2; TRBD2 matches at 13 bases. The CDR3 runs to 17 residues. CDR1 is SSHAT and CDR2 is FNYEAQ in the germline V gene (reference sequence). CDR3 nucleotides: TGTGCTAGCAGCACCAGCACTAGCGGGAGGGCCTACGGGGAGCTGTTTTTT. Protein: CASSTSTSGRAYGELFF.

The chain uses TRBV19 and TRBJ2-3, with D possibly matching TRBD2 (6 bases). Germline V CDR1 and CDR2: LNHDA, SQIVND (reference sequence). This CDR3 region has 18 residues. Trimming removed 9 bases from V and 7 bases from J, with 32 bases in between. CDR3 DNA sequence: TGTGCCAGCCCCAATCCCCCAGGAGAGCGGGCGCTTCTTTATACGCAGTATTTT. Translated: CASPNPPGERALLYTQYF.

The rearrangement uses TRBV2 and TRBJ2-3, with D perhaps TRBD2 (7 bases). This CDR3 is built from 16 residues. V lost 9 bases to trimming and J lost 0 bases, with 19 bases between them. CDR1 is SNHLY and CDR2 is FYNNEI in the germline V gene. The CDR3 DNA follows: TGTGCCAGTATTGTGGGAGGGGGACCTAGCACAGATACGCAGTATTTT. Amino acid sequence: CASIVGGGPSTDTQYF.

The V gene is TRBV3-1 (or the pseudogene TRBV3-2), the J gene TRBJ1-2; 7 bases are shared with TRBD1. This CDR3 region has 18 residues. Germline CDR1 LGHDT, CDR2 YNNKEL (reference sequence). The J segment lost 8 bases and the V segment lost 5 bases, leaving 23 bases of the junction unmatched. The CDR3 region is CASSFRLGTVSPSEGYTF. CDR3 nucleotides: TGTGCCAGCAGCTTTCGACTCGGGACAGTATCTCCGTCGGAAGGCTACACCTTC.